The sample holds a few counts of the clone carrying this T cell receptor (beta chain). Its antigen is still unknown. This sample was included in a study of beta chain features in type 1 diabetes. General study points: When Type 1 diabetes patients were examined, their TCRB CDR3s proved moderately but significantly shorter in all four CD4+ subsets.

The CDR3 is 17 amino acids. The germline V gene encodes CDR1 SGHNT and CDR2 YYREEE (reference sequence). After removal of 1 base from V and 2 bases from J, the junction contained 5 bases not matched to a gene. Of the isolated RNA, all was reverse transcribed, and so the sequenced material was expressed TCRB transcripts. Sequenced by immunoSEQ multiplex PCR; TCRdb stores in-frame clones only, minus some. The sample records 150,000 or so clones, 6.5% to 8.5% being singletons. This sequence was found in a woman aged 18 to 35 with type 1 diabetes. The rearrangement uses TRBV5-4 and TRBJ2-3; TRBD2 matches 12 bases. The source material was central memory CD4+ T cells from blood. In nucleotides, the CDR3 is TGTGCCAGCAGCTTGAGACTAGCGGGAGTACCCACAGATACGCAGTATTTT. Its translation: CASSLRLAGVPTDTQYF.